This section outlines one T cell receptor (beta chain) sequence together with its context. Measured with immunoSEQ multiplex PCR; TCRdb has only the in-frame clones, and not every one. The data hold under 70,000 clones, with over 75% observed a single time. The sample comes from a study of blood T cell repertoires in COVID-19. Trimming shortened V by 5 bases and J by 3 bases, and 20 bases separated the two germline ends. There are 17 residues in the CDR3. Germline CDR1 LNHNV, CDR2 YYDKDF (reference sequence). The TCR sequence derives from a woman aged 60 to 75 with COVID-19, enrolled during active disease. The V and J genes are TRBV15 and TRBJ2-1, with a tentative D call TRBD1 (5 bases). Input material: peripheral blood. This chain's CDR3 is CATSLTTSGSLYNEQFF. CDR3 sequence (DNA): TGTGCCACCAGCCTGACGACATCAGGGTCCCTCTACAATGAGCAGTTCTTC.